The rows below give T cell receptor beta chains drawn from one sample of a study of radiotherapy plus CTLA-4 blockade in lung cancer. Repertoires were generated with immunoSEQ multiplex PCR, while TCRdb's copy carries only in-frame clones and drops some. The profile shows tens of thousands of clones, 70% to 90% of them singletons. The sample in question was peripheral blood, obtained from a patient treated with radiotherapy plus ipilimumab. The receptor set was obtained from a human donor with non-small cell lung cancer whose response to radiotherapy plus ipilimumab could not be evaluated. CDR3s include the opening cysteine and the closing phenylalanine or tryptophan. The order of the fields is clone size, J gene, V gene, D gene, CDR3 protein, CDR3 DNA. A D gene is named only where the DNA matches it firmly. Some rows mark clone size as missing; the rest say once, few, many or name a class of expanded clone.

abundance: NA
j_gene: TRBJ2-1
v_gene: TRBV9
d_gene: TRBD2
CDR3aa: CASSEGLVNEQFF
CDR3nt: TGTGCCAGCAGCGAAGGACTAGTGAATGAGCAGTTCTTC

abundance: NA
j_gene: TRBJ2-7
v_gene: TRBV7-2
d_gene: TRBD2
CDR3aa: CASSFMLAGEGIEQYF
CDR3nt: TGTGCCAGCAGCTTTATGCTGGCGGGAGAAGGTATCGAGCAGTACTTC

abundance: NA
j_gene: TRBJ1-1
v_gene: TRBV19
d_gene: NA
CDR3aa: CATNPGGRQVAEAFF
CDR3nt: TGTGCCACGAACCCGGGGGGCAGGCAGGTGGCTGAAGCTTTCTTT

abundance: NA
j_gene: TRBJ1-1
v_gene: TRBV14
d_gene: NA
CDR3aa: CASSQTVNTEAFF
CDR3nt: TGTGCCAGCAGCCAGACAGTGAACACTGAAGCTTTCTTT

abundance: once
j_gene: TRBJ2-3
v_gene: TRBV7-2
d_gene: NA
CDR3aa: CASSLMRADTQYF
CDR3nt: TGTGCCAGCAGCTTAATGAGGGCAGATACGCAGTATTTT

abundance: NA
j_gene: TRBJ2-3
v_gene: TRBV10-1
d_gene: TRBD2
CDR3aa: CASSEGSGGPNTQYF
CDR3nt: TGCGCCAGCAGTGAGGGTAGCGGGGGGCCTAATACGCAGTATTTT

abundance: once
j_gene: TRBJ1-4
v_gene: TRBV13
d_gene: NA
CDR3aa: CASSLEGRAVEKLFF
CDR3nt: TGTGCCAGCAGCTTAGAGGGCAGGGCGGTGGAAAAACTGTTTTTT

abundance: NA
j_gene: TRBJ2-2
v_gene: TRBV5-1
d_gene: NA
CDR3aa: CASSKQGGQNTGELFF
CDR3nt: TGCGCCAGCAGCAAGCAAGGGGGACAAAACACCGGGGAGCTGTTTTTT

abundance: NA
j_gene: TRBJ1-4
v_gene: TRBV6-6
d_gene: NA
CDR3aa: CASSRGDSTNEKLFF
CDR3nt: TGTGCCAGCAGCCGGGGGGACTCGACTAATGAAAAACTGTTTTTT

abundance: NA
j_gene: TRBJ1-2
v_gene: TRBV19
d_gene: TRBD1
CDR3aa: CASTVGDRGRGGYTF
CDR3nt: TGTGCCAGTACCGTCGGCGACAGGGGGCGAGGAGGCTACACCTTC

abundance: NA
j_gene: TRBJ2-1
v_gene: TRBV18
d_gene: NA
CDR3aa: CASSPVAEDEQFF
CDR3nt: TGTGCCAGCTCACCGGTAGCGGAGGATGAGCAGTTCTTC

abundance: NA
j_gene: TRBJ1-2
v_gene: TRBV27
d_gene: TRBD1
CDR3aa: CASSLETGGGYTF
CDR3nt: TGTGCCAGCAGTTTAGAGACAGGGGGTGGCTACACCTTC

abundance: NA
j_gene: TRBJ2-7
v_gene: TRBV14
d_gene: NA
CDR3aa: CASSTRFSEQYF
CDR3nt: TGTGCCAGCAGCACCCGGTTTTCCGAGCAGTACTTC

abundance: NA
j_gene: TRBJ2-7
v_gene: TRBV28
d_gene: NA
CDR3aa: CASSLPGLLYEQYF
CDR3nt: TGTGCCAGCAGTTTACCGGGACTTCTGTACGAGCAGTACTTC

abundance: once
j_gene: TRBJ1-1
v_gene: TRBV5-1
d_gene: NA
CDR3aa: CASSLDTSANTEAFF
CDR3nt: TGCGCCAGCAGCTTGGACACCAGCGCGAACACTGAAGCTTTCTTT

abundance: NA
j_gene: TRBJ2-5
v_gene: TRBV28
d_gene: TRBD2
CDR3aa: CASSPPRREKETQYF
CDR3nt: TGTGCCAGCAGTCCCCCCCGGCGGGAGAAAGAGACCCAGTACTTC

abundance: once
j_gene: TRBJ2-5
v_gene: TRBV6-5
d_gene: NA
CDR3aa: CASSSNGQDYEETQYF
CDR3nt: TGTGCCAGCAGTTCGAACGGACAGGACTACGAAGAGACCCAGTACTTC

abundance: few
j_gene: TRBJ1-1
v_gene: TRBV6-5
d_gene: NA
CDR3aa: CASSYSFGGGYTEAFF
CDR3nt: TGTGCCAGCAGTTACTCGTTTGGGGGCGGGTACACTGAAGCTTTCTTT

abundance: once
j_gene: TRBJ2-6
v_gene: TRBV7-2
d_gene: NA
CDR3aa: CASSRQPSGANVLTF
CDR3nt: TGTGCCAGCAGCCGACAGCCCTCTGGGGCCAACGTCCTGACTTTC

abundance: NA
j_gene: TRBJ2-7
v_gene: TRBV20-1
d_gene: NA
CDR3aa: CSASRYYEQYF
CDR3nt: TGCAGTGCTAGTCGGTACTACGAGCAGTACTTC

abundance: NA
j_gene: TRBJ2-7
v_gene: TRBV7-2
d_gene: NA
CDR3aa: CASSATSLVSYEQYF
CDR3nt: TGTGCCAGCAGCGCCACTAGCCTAGTCTCCTACGAGCAGTACTTC

abundance: NA
j_gene: TRBJ2-7
v_gene: TRBV5-4
d_gene: TRBD2
CDR3aa: CASSEGLAVAYEQYF
CDR3nt: TGTGCCAGCAGCGAGGGACTAGCGGTTGCCTACGAGCAGTACTTC

abundance: NA
j_gene: TRBJ1-2
v_gene: TRBV30
d_gene: TRBD1
CDR3aa: CAWGTGNYGYTF
CDR3nt: TGTGCCTGGGGGACAGGGAACTATGGCTACACCTTC

abundance: NA
j_gene: TRBJ1-2
v_gene: TRBV5-1
d_gene: TRBD1
CDR3aa: CASSTGQGPYDGYTF
CDR3nt: TGCGCCAGCAGCACGGGACAGGGACCTTATGATGGCTACACCTTC

abundance: NA
j_gene: TRBJ2-2
v_gene: TRBV10-3
d_gene: NA
CDR3aa: CAISESIQGGNTGELFF
CDR3nt: TGTGCCATCAGTGAGTCGATCCAGGGGGGGAACACCGGGGAGCTGTTTTTT

abundance: NA
j_gene: TRBJ2-7
v_gene: TRBV28
d_gene: NA
CDR3aa: CASTATGSDYEQYF
CDR3nt: TGTGCCAGCACCGCAACCGGGTCTGACTACGAGCAGTACTTC

abundance: NA
j_gene: TRBJ2-7
v_gene: TRBV19
d_gene: NA
CDR3aa: CASSTVGGLGEQYF
CDR3nt: TGTGCCAGTAGTACGGTGGGCGGGTTGGGGGAGCAGTACTTC

abundance: NA
j_gene: TRBJ1-1
v_gene: TRBV19
d_gene: NA
CDR3aa: CASSIQQGVLDTEAFF
CDR3nt: TGTGCCAGTAGTATCCAACAGGGAGTCTTGGACACTGAAGCTTTCTTT

abundance: NA
j_gene: TRBJ2-7
v_gene: TRBV2
d_gene: NA
CDR3aa: CASSENRSFGEQYF
CDR3nt: TGTGCCAGCAGTGAAAATCGGAGTTTTGGCGAGCAGTACTTC

abundance: NA
j_gene: TRBJ2-1
v_gene: TRBV18
d_gene: NA
CDR3aa: CASSPLSDYNEQFF
CDR3nt: TGTGCCAGCTCACCCCTGTCAGATTACAATGAGCAGTTCTTC

abundance: NA
j_gene: TRBJ2-2
v_gene: TRBV7-2
d_gene: NA
CDR3aa: CASSFARQNTGELFF
CDR3nt: TGTGCCAGCAGCTTCGCGCGCCAGAACACCGGGGAGCTGTTTTTT

abundance: NA
j_gene: TRBJ2-1
v_gene: TRBV6-1
d_gene: TRBD2
CDR3aa: CASSLTSGDAFF
CDR3nt: TGTGCCAGCAGCCTGACTAGCGGCGACGCGTTCTTC

abundance: NA
j_gene: TRBJ2-7
v_gene: TRBV7-6
d_gene: NA
CDR3aa: CASSSVRAEQYF
CDR3nt: TGTGCCAGCAGCTCAGTGCGGGCCGAGCAGTACTTC